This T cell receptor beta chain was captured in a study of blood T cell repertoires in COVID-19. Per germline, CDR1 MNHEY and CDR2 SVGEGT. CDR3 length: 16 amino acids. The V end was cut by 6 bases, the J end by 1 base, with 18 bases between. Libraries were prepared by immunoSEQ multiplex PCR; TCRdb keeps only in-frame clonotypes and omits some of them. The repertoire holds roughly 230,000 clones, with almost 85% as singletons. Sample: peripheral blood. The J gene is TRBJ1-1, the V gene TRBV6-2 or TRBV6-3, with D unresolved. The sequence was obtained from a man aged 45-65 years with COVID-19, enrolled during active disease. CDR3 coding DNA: TGTGCCAGCAGCCAAATCGGTCCCAGGTCGAACACTGAAGCTTTCTTT. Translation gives CASSQIGPRSNTEAFF.